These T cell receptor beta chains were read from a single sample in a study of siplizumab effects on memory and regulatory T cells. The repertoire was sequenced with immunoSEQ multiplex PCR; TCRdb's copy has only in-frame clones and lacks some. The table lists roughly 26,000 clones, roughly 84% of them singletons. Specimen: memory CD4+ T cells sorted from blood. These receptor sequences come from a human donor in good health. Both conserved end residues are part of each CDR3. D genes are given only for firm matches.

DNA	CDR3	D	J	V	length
TGTGCCATCAGTGTCCTCGGGACAGGGGAGGGAGAGCAGTACTTC	CAISVLGTGEGEQYF	TRBD1	TRBJ2-7	TRBV10-3	15
TGTGCCAGCAGCCAAGGACCTCTAGCGGGACGTAGGGCCTACGAGCAGTACTTC	CASSQGPLAGRRAYEQYF	TRBD2	TRBJ2-7	TRBV4-2	18
TGCAGTGCTGAGTCGGGTTCCGAGCAGTACTTC	CSAESGSEQYF	-	TRBJ2-7	TRBV20-1	11
TGTGCCAGCAGCCGGAGCGGGGGCGAGACCCAGTACTTC	CASSRSGGETQYF	TRBD2	TRBJ2-5	TRBV5-6	13
TGTGCCAGTACGTGGGGCGCGAACACTGAAGCTTTCTTT	CASTWGANTEAFF	-	TRBJ1-1	TRBV19	13
TGTGCCAGCAGCCCAGGGACACACTATGGCTACACCTTC	CASSPGTHYGYTF	-	TRBJ1-2	TRBV11-2	13
TGTGCCAGCAGTGAAGGTCAGCCCGGGAAGACCCAGTACTTC	CASSEGQPGKTQYF	-	TRBJ2-5	TRBV2	14
TGTGCCTGGAGTGGGGCGGCGGGAGGGGCCGGAGGCACCGGGGAGCTGTTTTTT	CAWSGAAGGAGGTGELFF	TRBD2	TRBJ2-2	TRBV30	18
TGCGCCAGCAGCATGACTAACACCGGGGAGCTGTTTTTT	CASSMTNTGELFF	-	TRBJ2-2	TRBV5-1	13
TGTGCCAGCAGTTACTCGATCAAGATGAACACTGAAGCTTTCTTT	CASSYSIKMNTEAFF	-	TRBJ1-1	TRBV6-5	15
TGTGCCAGCTCACCAGCTTCAGGGATCCAAGAGACCCAGTACTTC	CASSPASGIQETQYF	-	TRBJ2-5	TRBV18	15
TGTGCCTGGAGGCAGGCAGGAGGAACCGGGGAGCTGTTTTTT	CAWRQAGGTGELFF	-	TRBJ2-2	TRBV30	14
TGTGCCACGGGGAAACAGGCTTCGGAGCAGGGGGAGCTGTTTTTT	CATGKQASEQGELFF	-	TRBJ2-2	TRBV7-2	15
TGTGCCAGCAAGGCTCCGGAGACCCAGTACTTC	CASKAPETQYF	-	TRBJ2-5	TRBV2	11
TGCGCCAGCAGCTTGGGCCTCGGGGGCACTGAAGCTTTCTTT	CASSLGLGGTEAFF	-	TRBJ1-1	TRBV5-1	14
TGTGCCAGCAGCTCTCTAGCGGGTTACAGCTCCTACAATGAGCAGTTCTTC	CASSSLAGYSSYNEQFF	TRBD2	TRBJ2-1	TRBV7-9	17